Reported below is one T cell receptor beta chain. Its specific antigen is unknown. Relative to the germline gene, one junction end is altered; a read error may explain this. The data belong to a study of blood T cells in healthy people across ages (dated by TCRdb to about 2015). Concerning the study at large: In model experiments, template switching captured roughly one uniquely barcoded TCR beta cDNA molecule for every two T cells. Age-related changes in TCR beta repertoire diversity were measured in the study by deep sequencing normalized with unique cDNA molecular identifiers. The donors were divided into four age groups: young (average around 15 years), middle-aged (roughly 42), aged (62) and long-lived (82). Two additional independent replicas of 1 million unique cDNA reads from the same blood draw were analyzed for two donors (one aged 18 to 30 and one aged 80 or older). To avoid experimental bias, donors of different ages were randomly spread across the sequencing lanes. Overall study outcomes, separate from this receptor: Because donor CMV infection status was unknown, age-related changes in expanded clonotypes were potentially confounded. Observed TCR beta diversity per million T cells fell roughly linearly with age, and a significant reduction was already apparent by age approximately 40. Estimates of total diversity based on one million sequenced T cells were considered lower bounds and underestimates. Conclusive comparison of naive and antigen-experienced compartments was prevented by the profiling of bulk unsorted PBMCs. Observed TCR beta diversity correlated strongly with the percentage of naive T cells measured by flow cytometry. Compared with the aged group, more naive CD4+ T cells, fewer expanded clones and increased TCR diversity were shown by the long-lived group, suggesting age selection.

Donors were under 40 systemically healthy Caucasian individuals from Russia aged roughly 6 to 100 years. Around 10 milliliters of peripheral blood were collected from each donor into EDTA-treated Vacutainer tubes. Ficoll-Paque density-gradient centrifugation was used to isolate PBMCs, with at least 7 million per sample. Total RNA was extracted from PBMCs with Trizol reagent, with at least 5.5 micrograms obtained per sample. The percentages of naive CD45RAhigh/CD27high T cells were determined by flow cytometry on a PBMC aliquot from every donor. Libraries were built with 5' RACE. Sequencing took place on an Illumina HiSeq 2500. A second PCR of about 7 to 12 cycles was performed with a sample-barcoded 5' primer and a J-beta primer mix. A unique molecular identifier was introduced onto each TCR beta cDNA molecule by a template-switch 5' adaptor carrying 12 random nucleotides. At least 2.5 million CDR3-containing paired-end reads were obtained from each sample. First-strand cDNA was synthesized from all RNA with the Mint cDNA synthesis kit, primed by a TRBC-specific oligonucleotide. Following uracil-DNA glycosylase treatment, all cDNA underwent a first 18-cycle PCR with the universal primers M1SS and BC2_uni_R. Under the source paper's analysis protocol: For normalization, 1 million high-quality reads were randomly selected from each sample, with every read carrying a distinct molecular identifier. Instead of being binned into consensus sequences, reads with shared molecular identifiers were discarded. MiTCR, run with a Q25 quality threshold and the strictest error-elimination algorithm, handled CDR3 identification, clonotype clustering and error correction. A nonparametric unseen species model using Euler transformation provided a lower-bound estimate of total TCR beta diversity. The public reads were run again by TCRdb, first through fastp at Q25 and then through MiXCR, and only productive beta chains were kept. All rows with the same CDR3 protein become a single entry with the most common DNA and genes. TCRdb assigned the V and J calls; the authors' analysis was not used. Present in this sample are 1.5 million to 2 million distinct CDR3 sequences, under 30% of which were seen just once. About 8% of the sample is held by the ten biggest clonotypes.

The CDR3 measures 15 amino acids from cysteine to phenylalanine. Only the CDR3 part of the read is kept: 45 bases, read in frame from the first base. The germline V gene (reference sequence) specifies LNHNV as CDR1 and YYDKDF as CDR2. The V and J genes are TRBV15 and TRBJ2-7; 7 bases in the middle match TRBD1. The sequenced sample was blood. This clonotype was sampled from a young woman in good health. CDR3 protein: CATGRDVGQSYEQYF. The nucleotide sequence is TGTGCCACCGGCAGAGACGTGGGACAGTCCTACGAGCAGTACTTC.